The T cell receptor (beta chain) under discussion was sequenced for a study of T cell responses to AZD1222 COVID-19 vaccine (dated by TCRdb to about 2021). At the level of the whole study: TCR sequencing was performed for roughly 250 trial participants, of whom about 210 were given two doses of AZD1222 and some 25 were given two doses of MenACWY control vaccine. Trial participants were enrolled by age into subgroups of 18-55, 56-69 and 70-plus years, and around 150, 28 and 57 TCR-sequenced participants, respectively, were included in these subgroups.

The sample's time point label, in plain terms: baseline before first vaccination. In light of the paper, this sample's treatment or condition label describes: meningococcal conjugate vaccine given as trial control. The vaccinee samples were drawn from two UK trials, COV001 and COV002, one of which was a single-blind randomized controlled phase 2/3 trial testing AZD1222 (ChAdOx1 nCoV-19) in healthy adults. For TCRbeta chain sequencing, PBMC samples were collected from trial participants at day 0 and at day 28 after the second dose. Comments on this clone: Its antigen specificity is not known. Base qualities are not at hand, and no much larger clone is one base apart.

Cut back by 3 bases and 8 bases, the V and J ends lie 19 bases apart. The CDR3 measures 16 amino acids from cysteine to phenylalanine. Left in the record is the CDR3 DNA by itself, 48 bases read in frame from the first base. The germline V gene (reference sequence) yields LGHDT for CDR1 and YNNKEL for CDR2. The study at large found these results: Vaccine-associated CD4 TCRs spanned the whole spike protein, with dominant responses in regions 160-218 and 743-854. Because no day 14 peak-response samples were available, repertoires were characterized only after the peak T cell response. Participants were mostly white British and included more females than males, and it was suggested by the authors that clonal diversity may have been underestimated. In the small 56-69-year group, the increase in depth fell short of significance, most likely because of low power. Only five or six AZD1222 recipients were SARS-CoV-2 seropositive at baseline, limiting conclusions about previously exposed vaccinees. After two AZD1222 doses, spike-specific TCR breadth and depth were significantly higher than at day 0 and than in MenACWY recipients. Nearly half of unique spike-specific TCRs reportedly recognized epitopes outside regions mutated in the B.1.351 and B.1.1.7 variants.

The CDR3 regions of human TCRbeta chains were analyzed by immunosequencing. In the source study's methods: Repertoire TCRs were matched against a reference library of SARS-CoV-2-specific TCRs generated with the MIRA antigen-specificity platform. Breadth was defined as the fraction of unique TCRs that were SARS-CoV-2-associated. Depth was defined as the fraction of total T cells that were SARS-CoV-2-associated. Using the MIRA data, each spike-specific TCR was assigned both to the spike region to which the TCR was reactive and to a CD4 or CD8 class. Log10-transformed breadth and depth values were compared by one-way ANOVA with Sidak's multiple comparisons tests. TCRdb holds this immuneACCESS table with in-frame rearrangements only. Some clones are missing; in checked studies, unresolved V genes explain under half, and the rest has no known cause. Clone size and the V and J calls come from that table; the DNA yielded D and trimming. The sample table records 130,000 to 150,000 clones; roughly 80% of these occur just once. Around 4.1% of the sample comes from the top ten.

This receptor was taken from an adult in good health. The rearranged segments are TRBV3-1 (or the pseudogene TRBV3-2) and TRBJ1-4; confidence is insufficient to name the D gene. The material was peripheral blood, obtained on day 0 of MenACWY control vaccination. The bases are TGTGCCAGCAGCCAGGATACCGGGCGGGGTGGGGAAAAACTGTTTTTT. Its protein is CASSQDTGRGGEKLFF.